The 17 T cell receptor beta chains below were found in one sample sequenced in a study of regulatory T cells in long-lasting Graves disease. The time point: newly diagnosed GD, antithyroid drugs for less than 3 months. RNA from PBMCs was the source of the TCR library. Combining iRepertoire HTBI primers with Arm-PCR of CDR3 regions, the authors built TCR beta libraries. A single record per CDR3 protein comes from TCRdb applying MiXCR to the multiplex PCR reads. This sample has approximately 300,000 distinct CDR3 sequences, with over 15% found just once. The sequenced sample was peripheral blood mononuclear cells (PBMCs), obtained at new diagnosis, from a patient treated with antithyroid drugs. These TCRs come from a female donor with Graves disease.

This clonotype was detected ten times or more. V gene TRBV19 combines with J gene TRBJ2-3; D is undetermined. Trimming shortened V by 5 bases and J by 2 bases, and 11 bases separated the two germline ends. CDR1 is LNHDA and CDR2 is SQIVND in the germline V gene (reference sequence). This CDR3 is 14 amino acids long. The CDR3 coding sequence is TGTGCCAGTAGTTCCTGGAACCCCACAGATACGCAGTATTTT. Its translation: CASSSWNPTDTQYF.

There are a few counts of this clonotype. Written as DNA, the CDR3 is TGCAGTGCTAGAGATCCTTTAGGGACTAGCTACAATGAGCAGTTCTTC. Amino acids: CSARDPLGTSYNEQFF. This chain connects TRBV20-1 to TRBJ2-1; 8 nucleotides match TRBD2. The CDR3 totals 16 residues. The V gene's germline CDR1 is DFQATT and CDR2 SNEGSKA (reference sequence). Losses at the gene ends were 0 bases for V and 3 bases for J; bases not matched to a gene: 7.

This clonotype was seen ten or more times. In DNA, the CDR3 is TGTGCCAGCAGCATCGACAGGGAAGAGACCCAGTACTTC. Its protein product is CASSIDREETQYF. The J gene is TRBJ2-5, the V gene TRBV13, with 7 bases identical to TRBD1. V shed 5 bases, J shed 3 bases, and the junction held 3 bases outside the gene matches. This CDR3 is 13 amino acids long. The germline V gene encodes CDR1 PRHDT and CDR2 FYEKMQ (reference sequence).

In this sample, this clonotype turned up many times. The chain combines TRBV7-2 with TRBJ2-5, with TRBD1 as a possible D gene (6 bases). The CDR3 spans 14 residues. Germline CDR1 and CDR2: SGHTA and FQGNSA. V was trimmed by 7 bases and J by 5 bases, leaving 17 bases between them. CDR3 in amino acids: CASTAAGVWETQYF. In nucleotides, the CDR3 is TGTGCCAGCACTGCTGCAGGGGTGTGGGAGACCCAGTACTTC.

In its sample, this clonotype was seen many times. The chain joins TRBV12-3 or TRBV12-4 to TRBJ2-1, with 10 bases that match TRBD1. The CDR3 has 12 amino acids. V shed 2 bases and J 16 bases; nucleotides not matched to a gene: 5. For the CDR3, the DNA is TGTGCCAGCAGTTTATCCGGGACAGGGGTTTTCTTC. The encoded protein is CASSLSGTGVFF.

In this sample, this clonotype turned up many times. The V and J genes are TRBV11-3 and TRBJ2-1; 7 nucleotides line up with TRBD2. CDR3 length equals 16 residues. Germline values: CDR1 SGHNT, CDR2 YENEEA. The V segment lost 1 base and the J segment 2 bases; nucleotides outside the gene matches: 5. CDR3 in amino acids: CASSLVGLAAYNEQFF. In DNA, the CDR3 is TGTGCCAGCAGCTTAGTCGGGCTAGCGGCCTACAATGAGCAGTTCTTC. The full variable domain, its missing parts supplied by reference TRBV11-3 and TRBJ2-1, is EAGVVQSPRYKIIEKKQPVAFWCNPISGHNTLYWYLQNLGQGPELLIRYENEEAVDDSQLPKDRFSAERLKGVDSTLKIQPAELGDSAVYLCASSLVGLAAYNEQFFGPGTRLTVL.

On this clonotype: Possible read error: a much larger clone is one base away. The gene calls are TRBV28 and TRBJ2-1; D might be TRBD2 (7 bases). The CDR3 runs to 13 residues. CDR1 and CDR2 from the germline V gene are MDHEN and SYDVKM. In DNA form, the CDR3 reads TGTGCCGCTCGAGGGGGGGGCTACAATAAGCAGTTCTTC. This sequence encodes CAARGGGYNKQFF.

V gene TRBV20-1 combines with J gene TRBJ2-7; 9 bases are shared with TRBD2. Germline assignment: CDR1 DFQATT and CDR2 SNEGSKA (reference sequence). After removal of 2 bases from V and 0 bases from J, the junction contained 2 bases not matched to a gene. This CDR3 has 14 amino acids. The CDR3 DNA is TGCAGTGCTAGAAAACTAGCGGGCTCCTACGAGCAGTACTTC. Residues: CSARKLAGSYEQYF.

This clonotype was recorded many times. This chain uses TRBV12-3 or TRBV12-4 with TRBJ1-4; maybe TRBD1 (5 bases). CDR3 length: 14 residues. V dropped 4 bases and J dropped 4 bases, with 10 bases sitting between them. The CDR3 region is CASSWTPFNEKLFF. The DNA of the CDR3 is TGTGCCAGCAGTTGGACACCTTTTAATGAAAAACTGTTTTTT.

This clonotype was seen at least ten times. The chain employs TRBV6-1 and TRBJ1-2, with 8 nucleotides matching TRBD1. After removal of 3 bases from V and 7 bases from J, the junction contained 4 bases not matched to a gene. The CDR3 loop spans 13 amino acids. CDR1 and CDR2 from the germline V gene are MNHNS and SASEGT. CDR3 sequence: CASSERTGIGYTF. The CDR3 DNA reads TGTGCCAGCAGTGAGCGGACAGGGATTGGCTACACCTTC.

The chain uses TRBV2 and TRBJ2-1; 10 bases match TRBD2. J gave up 4 bases and V 5 bases, and 11 bases lay outside the gene matches. This CDR3 region has 17 residues. Germline-derived CDR1 and CDR2 are SNHLY and FYNNEI. CDR3 protein: CASSPTASGSLYNEQFF. The CDR3 DNA follows: TGTGCCAGCAGTCCTACGGCTAGCGGGAGTCTATACAATGAGCAGTTCTTC.

The table lists this clonotype with many counts. The rearrangement joins TRBV12-3 or TRBV12-4 to TRBJ2-1; D may correspond to TRBD1 or TRBD2 (5 bases each). Trimming pared 4 bases from V and 14 bases from J, leaving 18 bases between. The CDR3 covers 13 residues. The CDR3 nucleotides are TGTGCCAGCAGTTCGCCTGGGACCACGAAGGAGTTCTTC. Translation: CASSSPGTTKEFF.

This chain connects TRBV6-2 or TRBV6-3 to TRBJ2-1; D tentatively fits TRBD1 or TRBD2 (6 bases each). The V gene lost 5 bases and the J gene lost 10 bases, with 30 bases spanning the gap. The germline V gene has CDR1 MNHEY and CDR2 SVGEGT. This CDR3 has 18 residues. The CDR3 DNA follows: TGTGCCAGCAGTGAGGGTACAGGGTTCACTAGCCGAACCTACGAGCAGTTCTTC. Its translation: CASSEGTGFTSRTYEQFF.

This clonotype was picked up many times. The rearrangement links TRBV6-2 or TRBV6-3 to TRBJ2-7; D is tentatively TRBD1 or TRBD2 (5 bases each). V lost 5 bases, J lost 3 bases, and 20 bases lay in between. CDR3 length: 16 residues. Germline values: CDR1 MNHEY, CDR2 SVGEGT. CDR3 loop: CASSEAYRGDLYEQYF. CDR3 in DNA: TGTGCCAGCAGTGAAGCTTATCGTGGGGACCTCTACGAGCAGTACTTC.

This clonotype was recorded at least ten times. The J gene is TRBJ2-7, the V gene TRBV24-1; 7 nucleotides line up with TRBD2. Germline CDR1 reads KGHDR; CDR2 reads SFDVKD. The CDR3 is 13 amino acids. Unmatched junction bases numbered 8, after V lost 10 bases and J lost 3 bases. As DNA, the CDR3 is TGTGCCACAGAAGCGGGAAGGAGCTACGAGCAGTACTTC. Translating gives CATEAGRSYEQYF.

As for this clonotype: A far bigger clonotype differs at one base, so this is likely a read error. This chain joins TRBV2 and TRBJ2-7; tentatively, D is TRBD2 (7 bases). Germline V CDR1 and CDR2: SNHLY, FYNNEI. The CDR3 contains 14 residues. The V and J ends lost 3 bases and 7 bases respectively, with 16 bases between them. The CDR3 is CASSERGHSNEQYF. CDR3 nucleotides: TGTGCCAGCAGTGAGCGGGGGCACAGCAATGAGCAGTACTTC.

Ten or more counts support this clonotype. The genes are TRBV28 and TRBJ2-6, with D possibly TRBD2 on 5 matching bases. Germline V gives CDR1 MDHEN, CDR2 SYDVKM. This CDR3 is 18 amino acids long. V lost 3 bases, J lost 0 bases, and 15 bases lay in between. For the CDR3, the DNA is TGTGCCAGCAGTTTTCCCGGACGGGGTCCCTCTGGGGCCAACGTCCTGACTTTC. As protein: CASSFPGRGPSGANVLTF.